In this sample, the clone carrying this T cell receptor (beta chain) turned up a few times. Its antigen is as yet unknown. This entry comes from a study of blood T cells in healthy people across ages. Together with a sample-barcoded 5' primer, a J-beta primer mix was included in a second PCR lasting roughly 7 to 11 cycles. MiXCR was run by TCRdb on the 5' RACE reads, yielding one entry per CDR3 protein. This table holds about 1,800,000 distinct CDR3 sequences, 28% found once. Study findings and constraints: The long-lived group displayed more naive CD4+ cells, plus higher diversity, than the aged donors did.

Germline values: CDR1 SGHDT, CDR2 YYEEEE. This CDR3 contains 15 residues. V lost 4 bases and J lost 8, with 16 bases in between. The origin of this receptor is a woman aged 25 to 39 in good health. Source material: blood. The V and J genes are TRBV5-6 and TRBJ1-6; unclear D gene. The CDR3 DNA sequence: TGTGCCAGCAGCCACGGGCCTCGAACTGATTCACCCCTCCACTTT. Its translation: CASSHGPRTDSPLHF.